Each of the 26 T cell receptor beta chains below was sequenced from the same sample in a study of response to subunit inactivated influenza vaccine. TCRdb called the RT-PCR reads again in MiXCR, with one record for every CDR3 protein. The repertoire has approximately 680,000 distinct CDR3 sequences, around 14% of them found once; the top ten carry 11%. The source was PBMCs from blood, collected 11 to 12 days after vaccination. The receptors here all came from a man aged 50 to 60 who received an inactivated influenza vaccine.

The chain links TRBV24-1 to TRBJ2-5; 8 bases are shared with TRBD1. This CDR3 contains 13 residues. CDR1 is KGHDR, CDR2 SFDVKD, per germline. Trimming cost V 6 bases and J 2 bases; bases outside gene matches: 1. The chain's CDR3 is CATSTGGQETQYF. The CDR3 nucleotides read TGTGCCACCAGTACAGGGGGGCAAGAGACCCAGTACTTC.

This clonotype was observed at least ten times. The chain has TRBV5-6 and TRBJ2-1, with D unresolved. The CDR3 covers 13 residues. The germline V gene encodes CDR1 SGHDT and CDR2 YYEEEE. Trimming took 0 bases from V and 6 from J, leaving 7 bases between them. The CDR3: CASSLESSNEQFF. The DNA for the CDR3 is TGTGCCAGCAGCTTGGAGTCGAGCAATGAGCAGTTCTTC.

J is TRBJ1-1 and V is TRBV4-1; TRBD1 agrees at 9 bases. The germline V gene encodes CDR1 MGHRA and CDR2 YSYEKL. J gave up 1 base and V 2 bases, and 2 bases lay outside the gene matches. The CDR3 covers 15 residues. The CDR3 spells CASSQWDRANTEAFF. Here the CDR3 DNA reads TGCGCCAGCAGCCAATGGGACAGGGCGAACACTGAAGCTTTCTTT.

This clonotype was observed a handful of times. The chain is built from TRBV5-5 and TRBJ1-1; TRBD1 aligns across 8 bases. This CDR3 has 15 amino acids. Trimming cost V 3 bases and J 0 bases; bases outside gene matches: 4. Germline loops: CDR1 SGHKS, CDR2 YYEKEE (reference sequence). This chain's CDR3 is CASSSPGQVNTEAFF. CDR3 sequence (DNA): TGTGCCAGCAGCTCGCCGGGACAGGTGAACACTGAAGCTTTCTTT.

The V and J genes are TRBV5-1 and TRBJ2-1, with 10 bases fitting TRBD2. Germline loops: CDR1 SGHRS, CDR2 YFSETQ. Trimming cost V 4 bases and J 10 bases; bases outside gene matches: 11. The CDR3 sequence is 15 residues long. DNA for the CDR3: TGCGCCAGCAGCCCGCCTAGCGGGAGTTCCGGGGAGCAGTTCTTC. This gives the protein CASSPPSGSSGEQFF.

This chain joins TRBV24-1 and TRBJ2-5; 7 nucleotides agree with TRBD1. The CDR3 has 16 residues. Trimming at V came to 4 bases and at J to 1 base, leaving 8 bases not matched to a gene. Germline CDR1 reads KGHDR; CDR2 reads SFDVKD. In nucleotides, the CDR3 is TGTGCCACCAGTGACCCCCGACAGGGTTTCCAAGAGACCCAGTACTTC. Protein: CATSDPRQGFQETQYF.

This rearrangement joins TRBV27 to TRBJ2-3; no firm D call. The CDR3 contains 16 residues. CDR1 and CDR2 (germline): MNHEY, SMNVEV (reference sequence). Trimming removed 4 bases at V and 4 bases at J, with 18 bases between. The CDR3 protein is CASSSYLPIDSDTQYF. The CDR3 DNA sequence: TGTGCCAGCAGTTCATATCTCCCGATAGACTCAGATACGCAGTATTTT.

This clonotype was observed at least ten times. V usage is TRBV6-2 or TRBV6-3 and J usage is TRBJ2-5, with 7 bases aligning to TRBD2. The CDR3 is 15 residues long. Germline CDR1 is MNHEY and CDR2 is SVGEGT. V shed 3 bases and J 0 bases; nucleotides not matched to a gene: 4. Here the CDR3 DNA reads TGTGCCAGCAGTTATCTAGCGGAAAACCAAGAGACCCAGTACTTC. Amino acids: CASSYLAENQETQYF.

The chain joins TRBV7-2 to TRBJ2-5; no clear D. Germline loops: CDR1 SGHTA, CDR2 FQGNSA. CDR3 length: 15 amino acids. With 5 bases removed from V and 2 bases from J, the gap between germline ends came to 15 bases. The CDR3 DNA is TGTGCCAGCAGCCCTACGACGGTTGGTCAAGAGACCCAGTACTTC. Translated: CASSPTTVGQETQYF.

The chain links TRBV20-1 to TRBJ2-5, with 8 bases matching TRBD2. J was trimmed by 4 bases and V by 6 bases; bases with no gene match: 16. The CDR3 is 16 amino acids. CDR1 is DFQATT and CDR2 is SNEGSKA in the germline V gene (reference sequence). CDR3 region: CSASPLEAGGRETQYF. As DNA, the CDR3 is TGCAGTGCCAGCCCCTTAGAGGCGGGAGGTCGAGAGACCCAGTACTTC.

The sample holds many counts of this clonotype. The chain links TRBV20-1 to TRBJ1-1; D uncertain. V was trimmed by 0 bases and J by 4 bases, leaving 9 bases between them. The CDR3 totals 13 residues. CDR1 is DFQATT and CDR2 is SNEGSKA in the germline V gene (reference sequence). CDR3 bases: TGCAGTGCTAGAGAGGGGTTCGGCACTGAAGCTTTCTTT. Its protein product is CSAREGFGTEAFF.

The chain couples TRBV9 to TRBJ2-2; TRBD2 matches 9 bases. With 3 bases clipped from V and 3 bases from J, the junction kept 12 bases outside the gene matches. Per the germline V gene, CDR1 is SGDLS and CDR2 is YYNGEE. The CDR3 length is 18 residues. As DNA, the CDR3 is TGTGCCAGCAGCGCAGCCCTAGGGGTAGCGGGAGACACCGGGGAGCTGTTTTTT. This gives the protein CASSAALGVAGDTGELFF.

This clonotype was seen many times. The genes are TRBV29-1 and TRBJ2-7; 8 nucleotides align to TRBD2. Germline assignment: CDR1 SQVTM and CDR2 ANQGSEA. V lost 4 bases, J lost 5 bases, and 13 bases stayed unmatched. There are 15 residues in the CDR3. The CDR3 reads CSVGGIAGYFDEQYF. CDR3 nucleotide sequence: TGCAGCGTTGGTGGCATAGCGGGGTATTTTGACGAGCAGTACTTC.

This clonotype was seen ten or more times. The genes are TRBV6-2 or TRBV6-3 and TRBJ2-1, with 12 nucleotides matching TRBD2. Germline lookup yields CDR1 MNHEY and CDR2 SVGEGT. There are 19 residues in the CDR3. V trimming: 0 bases; J trimming: 1 base; junction bases outside the gene matches: 7. The CDR3 DNA reads as TGTGCCAGCAGTTACTCGTGGCTAGCGGGGGGGCCTTCCTACAATGAGCAGTTCTTC. This gives the protein CASSYSWLAGGPSYNEQFF.

The rearrangement links TRBV7-8 to TRBJ1-1; D remains unclear. V gave up 2 bases and J gave up 4 bases, with 5 bases separating them. The CDR3 totals 12 residues. In germline, CDR1 is SGHVS, CDR2 FQNEAQ. DNA for the CDR3: TGTGCCAGCAGCTTAAACACCACTGAAGCTTTCTTT. The encoded protein is CASSLNTTEAFF.

This clonotype turned up a few times. The gene calls are TRBV18 and TRBJ2-1; 11 positions agree with TRBD2. Germline values: CDR1 KGHSH, CDR2 LQKENI. The CDR3 contains 15 residues. J was trimmed by 5 bases and V by 5 bases; bases with no gene match: 5. CDR3 residues: CASSTTSGANNEQFF. CDR3 DNA sequence: TGTGCCAGCTCAACGACTAGCGGGGCAAACAATGAGCAGTTCTTC. Based on the CDR3 plus reference TRBV18 and TRBJ2-1, the full variable domain is NAGVMQNPRHLVRRRGQEARLRCSPMKGHSHVYWYRQLPEEGLKFMVYLQKENIIDESGMPKERFSAEFPKEGPSILRIQQVVRGDSAAYFCASSTTSGANNEQFFGPGTRLTVL.

This rearrangement joins TRBV6-5 to TRBJ2-1; 7 bases agree with TRBD2. CDR1 MNHEY and CDR2 SVGAGI come from the germline V gene. CDR3 length: 16 residues. Trimming cost V 0 bases and J 4 bases; bases outside gene matches: 6. CDR3 region: CASSYSGGSGYNEQFF. The CDR3 DNA is TGTGCCAGCAGTTACTCGGGCGGGAGTGGGTACAATGAGCAGTTCTTC.

This sequence joins TRBV7-2 and TRBJ2-7; 9 bases are a match to TRBD1. Germline lookup yields CDR1 SGHTA and CDR2 FQGNSA. With V trimmed by 1 base and J by 6 bases, 4 bases remained unmatched. The CDR3 is 14 amino acids. The CDR3 DNA reads as TGTGCCAGCAGCTTAGTTGGGACAGGGATCGAGCAGTACTTC. It is translated as CASSLVGTGIEQYF.

V usage is TRBV19 and J usage is TRBJ1-1, with unresolved D. The germline V gene has CDR1 LNHDA and CDR2 SQIVND (reference sequence). Trimming took off 1 base at V and 8 bases at J, with 11 bases between the two ends. There are 13 residues in the CDR3. The CDR3 region is CASSIVSNREAFF. The CDR3 coding sequence is TGTGCCAGTAGTATAGTAAGTAACAGAGAAGCTTTCTTT.

The rearrangement links TRBV7-9 to TRBJ2-7; maybe TRBD1 (6 bases). The CDR3 is 12 residues long. From germline, CDR1 is SEHNR and CDR2 FQNEAQ (reference sequence). Trimming took 10 bases from V and 7 from J, leaving 17 bases between them. CDR3 residues: CAIGPGDYEQYF. The DNA of the CDR3 is TGTGCCATAGGCCCAGGGGATTATGAGCAGTACTTC.

V gene TRBV7-3 combines with J gene TRBJ2-1, with TRBD2 matching 8 bases. The junction had 6 bases not matched to a gene; V was cut back by 2 bases and J by 6 bases. This CDR3 is built from 15 residues. CDR1 SGHTA and CDR2 FQGTGA come from the germline V gene. The CDR3 DNA reads as TGTGCCAGCAGCTTACAGCGGGAGCCAAGCAATGAGCAGTTCTTC. Amino acid sequence: CASSLQREPSNEQFF.

The table lists this clonotype with a few counts. This chain connects TRBV6-1 to TRBJ2-5; possible D gene TRBD1, 6 bases. V lost 2 bases to trimming and J lost 6 bases, with 13 bases between them. CDR1 is MNHNS and CDR2 is SASEGT in the germline V gene. This CDR3 has 14 residues. CDR3 DNA: TGTGCCAGCAGTGAATTGGGGGCGCAGAAGACCCAGTACTTC. Amino acids: CASSELGAQKTQYF.

The chain couples TRBV23-1 to TRBJ2-7; TRBD1 matches at 7 bases. TRBV23-1 falls under the ORF class, with uncertain function. This CDR3 has 14 residues. V lost 4 bases, J lost 5 bases, and 8 bases stayed unmatched. DNA for the CDR3: TGCGCCAGCAGTCGAACCGGGACAGCACACGAGCAGTACTTC. Translated: CASSRTGTAHEQYF.

This clonotype was counted many times. The J gene is TRBJ1-3, the V gene TRBV5-5, with TRBD1 matching over 8 bases. CDR1 and CDR2 from the germline V gene are SGHKS and YYEKEE (reference sequence). The CDR3 length is 16 residues. V was pared by 3 bases and J by 4 bases, with 9 bases of the junction left unmatched. CDR3 loop: CASSSNPDRVGNTIYF. The CDR3 DNA sequence: TGTGCCAGCAGCTCTAACCCGGACAGGGTGGGAAACACCATATATTTT.

This chain uses TRBV7-2 with TRBJ2-7; 16 nucleotides match TRBD2. With V trimmed by 3 bases and J by 6 bases, 5 bases remained unmatched. CDR3 size: 16 residues. CDR1 and CDR2 from the germline V gene are SGHTA and FQGNSA. As DNA, the CDR3 is TGTGCCAGCAGCTTCGCCGGGACTAGCGGGGGGGTCGAGCAGTACTTC. It specifies CASSFAGTSGGVEQYF.

A few counts support this clonotype. This sequence joins TRBV11-3 and TRBJ2-1; 14 nucleotides line up with TRBD2. Germline V CDR1 and CDR2: SGHNT, YENEEA. The CDR3 is 22 residues long. Trimming removed 5 bases from V and 0 bases from J; junction bases left unmatched: 18. CDR3 nucleotides: TGTGCCAGCAGCGTTAGGGGTGGTAGGGGACTAGCGGGAGTGGGCTCCTACAATGAGCAGTTCTTC. It specifies CASSVRGGRGLAGVGSYNEQFF. The full variable domain, with the rest looked up from reference TRBV11-3 and TRBJ2-1, is EAGVVQSPRYKIIEKKQPVAFWCNPISGHNTLYWYLQNLGQGPELLIRYENEEAVDDSQLPKDRFSAERLKGVDSTLKIQPAELGDSAVYLCASSVRGGRGLAGVGSYNEQFFGPGTRLTVL.